This entry lists 21 T cell receptor beta chains sequenced from one sample in a study of identical twins. TCRdb called the 5' RACE reads again in MiXCR, with one record for every CDR3 protein. The sample records about 1.7 million distinct CDR3 sequences, roughly 35% being singletons. The sequencing input was cord blood. The receptors were sampled from a newborn girl in good health.

On this clonotype: A read error may produce the germline difference seen at one junction end. V gene TRBV7-6 combines with J gene TRBJ2-3; 11 bases fit TRBD2. CDR3 length equals 16 residues. CDR1 and CDR2 from the germline V gene are SGHVS and FNYEAQ. CDR3 DNA sequence: TGTGCCGGCAGCTTAACTAGCGGGGGTCTGTTTGATACGCAGTATTTT. This codes for CAGSLTSGGLFDTQYF.

V usage is TRBV30 and J usage is TRBJ1-4; TRBD1 matches 7 bases. Per the germline V gene, CDR1 is GTSNPN and CDR2 is SVGIG (reference sequence). The CDR3 loop spans 16 amino acids. V trimming: 2 bases; J trimming: 5 bases; junction bases outside the gene matches: 11. The CDR3 coding sequence is TGTGCCTGGAGTCCGCCAGCCGACAGGGAGAATGAAAAACTGTTTTTT. It codes for CAWSPPADRENEKLFF. Full variable domain (rest looked up from reference TRBV30 and TRBJ1-4): SQTIHQWPATLVQPVGSPLSLECTVEGTSNPNLYWYRQAAGRGLQLLFYSVGIGQISSEVPQNLSASRPQDRQFILSSKKLLLSDSGFYLCAWSPPADRENEKLFFGSGTQLSVL.

In this sample, this clonotype turned up a few times. The chain is built from TRBV30 and TRBJ1-2, with TRBD1 matching 8 bases. This CDR3 has 16 amino acids. V was clipped by 3 bases and J by 5 bases; unmatched bases: 14. The germline CDR1 and CDR2 sequences are GTSNPN and SVGIG (reference sequence). The CDR3, as DNA: TGTGCCTGGAGCGTACCGACTGGGACAGGCCTATATGGCTACACCTTC. It yields the protein CAWSVPTGTGLYGYTF.

On this clonotype: One junction end disagrees with the germline gene, perhaps due to a read error. The V gene is TRBV4-2, the J gene TRBJ2-3; 13 bases map to TRBD2. CDR3 length equals 17 residues. Germline CDR1 is LGHNA and CDR2 is YNFKEQ. The CDR3 spells CAGSQLAGGVGTDTQYF. CDR3 DNA: TGTGCCGGCAGCCAACTAGCGGGGGGGGTCGGCACAGATACGCAGTATTTT.

The rearrangement joins TRBV21-1 to TRBJ1-6; whether TRBD1, the table's D call, matches the DNA was not checked. TRBV21-1 is a listed pseudogene. The CDR3 runs 16 residues. In DNA, the CDR3 is TGTGCCAGCAGCAAAGACGAGGGACAAGGGAACTCACCCCTCCACTTT. It translates to CASSKDEGQGNSPLHF.

The chain couples TRBV4-2 to TRBJ2-1, with no clear D. This CDR3 spans 16 amino acids. The germline V gene encodes CDR1 LGHNA and CDR2 YNFKEQ. Trimming removed 5 bases from V and 6 bases from J, with 20 bases in between. The CDR3 region has the DNA TGTGCCAGCAGCTTCTTCGACGGCTTGGTGGTCAATGAGCAGTTCTTC. This encodes CASSFFDGLVVNEQFF.

This clonotype has only a few counts. This sequence joins TRBV5-5 and TRBJ2-1, with TRBD2 matching over 12 bases. The CDR3 loop spans 15 amino acids. J gave up 3 bases and V 7 bases, and 5 bases lay outside the gene matches. The germline V gene has CDR1 SGHKS and CDR2 YYEKEE (reference sequence). The CDR3 loop reads CASASGRADYNEQFF. For the CDR3, the DNA is TGTGCCAGCGCTAGCGGGAGGGCCGACTACAATGAGCAGTTCTTC.

This rearrangement joins TRBV7-8 to TRBJ2-1; D is perhaps TRBD2 (6 bases). Between the trimmed V and J ends, which lost 5 bases and 2 bases, there was a span of 13 bases. This CDR3 is 15 amino acids long. Germline-derived CDR1 and CDR2 are SGHVS and FQNEAQ. CDR3 in DNA: TGTGCCAGCAGCCTTCGGCGGGATGCCTACAATGAGCAGTTCTTC. Residues: CASSLRRDAYNEQFF.

At least ten counts were recorded for this clonotype. The gene calls are TRBV10-3 and TRBJ2-7, with 13 bases fitting TRBD2. The CDR3 has 15 amino acids. V gave up 6 bases and J gave up 3 bases; unmatched junction bases: 5. Looked up from germline, CDR1 is ENHRY and CDR2 is SYGVKD. Here the CDR3 DNA reads TGTGCCATCAGCGGGACTAGCGGGATCTTCTACGAGCAGTACTTC. This gives the protein CAISGTSGIFYEQYF.

The genes are TRBV18 and TRBJ1-6; TRBD1 matches 7 bases. The germline CDR1 and CDR2 sequences are KGHSH and LQKENI. Trimming took 6 bases from V and 8 from J; bases not matched to a gene: 10. This CDR3 region has 15 residues. The CDR3 nucleotides read TGTGCCAGCTCGCCTGGGACAGCCCTAGATTCACCCCTCCACTTT. Translation: CASSPGTALDSPLHF. The variable domain in full, with the rest retrieved from reference TRBV18 and TRBJ1-6, is NAGVMQNPRHLVRRRGQEARLRCSPMKGHSHVYWYRQLPEEGLKFMVYLQKENIIDESGMPKERFSAEFPKEGPSILRIQQVVRGDSAAYFCASSPGTALDSPLHFGNGTRLTVT.

The chain combines TRBV24-1 with TRBJ2-1; 8 nucleotides align to TRBD1. Germline V gives CDR1 KGHDR, CDR2 SFDVKD. Trimming cost V 9 bases and J 4 bases; bases outside gene matches: 7. The CDR3 covers 14 residues. Here the CDR3 reads CATAGTGPYNEQFF. CDR3 bases: TGTGCCACCGCCGGGACAGGCCCATACAATGAGCAGTTCTTC.

This clonotype was counted only a few times. The chain employs TRBV5-1 and TRBJ2-4; TRBD2 aligns across 9 bases. Germline V gene data show CDR1 as SGHRS and CDR2 as YFSETQ. The CDR3 spans 19 residues. V shed 4 bases, J shed 3 bases, and the junction held 17 bases outside the gene matches. CDR3 coding DNA: TGCGCCAGCAGCGTCAAGCCGTGGATAGCGGGAGACGGCAAAAACATTCAGTACTTC. Encoded protein: CASSVKPWIAGDGKNIQYF.

This clonotype was detected only a few times. CDR3: CATSDTLAGTYGNEQFF. In DNA form, the CDR3 reads TGTGCCACCAGTGATACCCTAGCGGGAACATATGGCAATGAGCAGTTCTTC. V usage is TRBV24-1 and J usage is TRBJ2-1, with TRBD2 matching 9 bases. The length of the CDR3 is 17 residues. The V and J ends lost 3 bases and 6 bases, in that order; junction bases with no gene match: 11. Germline values: CDR1 KGHDR, CDR2 SFDVKD.

This clonotype was recorded many times. The rearrangement links TRBV4-1 to TRBJ2-1, with 10 bases aligning to TRBD2. Germline CDR1 is MGHRA and CDR2 is YSYEKL. The CDR3 is 15 residues long. V was clipped by 2 bases and J by 4 bases; unmatched bases: 2. The CDR3 is CASSQRTSGYNEQFF. For the CDR3, the DNA is TGCGCCAGCAGCCAAAGGACTAGCGGATACAATGAGCAGTTCTTC.

The chain joins TRBV6-5 to TRBJ1-5; D possibly corresponds to TRBD1 (6 bases). CDR1 and CDR2 from the germline V gene are MNHEY and SVGAGI. V was shortened by 2 bases and J by 9 bases, with 23 bases between the two germline ends. This CDR3 is built from 17 residues. The CDR3 is CASSYNLTSGVRRPQHF. The CDR3 DNA is TGTGCCAGCAGTTACAACTTAACTTCAGGGGTGCGGCGGCCCCAGCATTTT.

The chain joins TRBV7-2 to TRBJ2-7; D not certain. Germline V gene data show CDR1 as SGHTA and CDR2 as FQGNSA. V lost 2 bases and J lost 7, with 21 bases in between. The CDR3 consists of 16 residues. CDR3 amino acids: CASSLRPSGVYNEQYF. CDR3 sequence (DNA): TGTGCCAGCAGCTTAAGGCCCTCTGGGGTGTACAATGAGCAGTACTTC. The full variable domain, completed using reference TRBV7-2 and TRBJ2-7, is GAGVSQSPSNKVTEKGKDVELRCDPISGHTALYWYRQSLGQGLEFLIYFQGNSAPDKSGLPSDRFSAERTGGSVSTLTIQRTQQEDSAVYLCASSLRPSGVYNEQYFGPGTRLTVT.

CDR3 amino acids: CSAYLAGVAKNIQYF. The CDR3 DNA reads as TGCAGTGCTTACCTAGCGGGGGTAGCCAAAAACATTCAGTACTTC. This rearrangement joins TRBV20-1 to TRBJ2-4; 10 bases map to TRBD2. The CDR3 extends over 15 amino acids. V was pared by 5 bases and J by 0 bases, with 4 bases of the junction left unmatched. CDR1 is DFQATT and CDR2 is SNEGSKA in the germline V gene (reference sequence).

This clonotype showed up many times. The rearrangement links TRBV29-1 to TRBJ2-7, with 7 bases that match TRBD2. In germline, CDR1 is SQVTM, CDR2 ANQGSEA. J lost 3 bases, V lost 6 bases, and 2 bases had no gene match. CDR3 length equals 11 residues. CDR3 loop: CSVGDYYEQYF. Here the CDR3 DNA reads TGCAGCGTGGGGGACTACTACGAGCAGTACTTC.

The chain employs TRBV18 and TRBJ1-1; D is perhaps TRBD1 (5 bases). The CDR3 extends over 14 amino acids. Trimming stripped 4 bases from V and 3 bases from J, with 12 bases between. CDR1 is KGHSH, CDR2 LQKENI, per germline. DNA for the CDR3: TGTGCCAGCTCACGACAGTCGGGGGACACTGAAGCTTTCTTT. Translating gives CASSRQSGDTEAFF.

The rearrangement joins TRBV4-2 to TRBJ2-1; 8 bases are a match to TRBD2. Germline-derived CDR1 and CDR2 are LGHNA and YNFKEQ. Germline trimming cut 0 bases from V and 0 bases from J; bases unmatched to any gene: 4. The CDR3 consists of 17 residues. CDR3 coding DNA: TGTGCCAGCAGCCAAGATGTCAGCGGGAGCTCCTACAATGAGCAGTTCTTC. Amino acid sequence: CASSQDVSGSSYNEQFF.

The chain carries TRBV4-1 and TRBJ1-1, with 9 bases that match TRBD1. The CDR3 length is 15 residues. V lost 4 bases to trimming and J lost 3 bases; unmatched junction nucleotides: 6. Germline V gene sequence: CDR1 MGHRA, CDR2 YSYEKL. The CDR3 sequence is CASSPGTGWDTEAFF. The DNA of the CDR3 is TGCGCCAGCAGCCCCGGGACAGGGTGGGACACTGAAGCTTTCTTT.